The clone carrying this TCR beta chain has a count of ten or more. It was with 32 V and 13 J primers that multiplex PCR amplified TCR beta CDR3. Using its own MiXCR run on the multiplex PCR reads, TCRdb lists one record per CDR3 protein. Among 10,000 to 15,000 distinct CDR3 sequences listed, about 25% were seen once. This entry is derived from a study of immune heterogeneity within non-small cell lung tumors. Template input was genomic DNA from bulk tumor (about 600 ng per sample). Biopsy collection occurred during surgery, with several far-apart biopsies per primary tumor. Each patient presented with untreated, newly diagnosed non-small cell lung cancer and received curative surgery. Germline CDR1 and CDR2: LGHDT and YNNKEL (reference sequence). The CDR3 runs 15 residues. The V and J ends lost 3 bases and 7 bases, in that order; junction bases with no gene match: 8.

This sequence was found in a man between 45 and 60 years old with non-small cell lung cancer. The chain recombines TRBV3-1 with TRBJ1-3; 8 bases are a match to TRBD1. The specimen sequenced was lung tumor tissue. The CDR3 DNA reads as TGTGCCAGCAGCCAGCCAGGGGGCATTTTGAACACCATATATTTT. It encodes CASSQPGGILNTIYF.